What follows describes a single T cell receptor beta chain. The deep-level immunoSEQ assay was used. Produced via immunoSEQ multiplex PCR; TCRdb's table is partial and in-frame only. The repertoire holds about 820,000 clones, with nearly 95% as singletons. The entry originates in a study of shared clonotypes between healthy human individuals. The overall study: Three CD4 naive, three CD4 memory, two CD8 naive and one CD8 memory plate were used per donor.

Positively selected for CCR7, the CD45RO-negative cells used as naive CD8 cells excluded terminally differentiated effector memory CD45RA+ cells. Healthy HIV-negative adults without recent acute infections or vaccinations served as donors. Donors comprised only Caucasian adults living in Nashville, Tennessee. The sequencing sample was made of naive CD8+ T cells sorted from blood. This TCR was sampled from a young man in good health.

Here the CDR3 DNA reads TGTGCCAGCAGAATCTCAGCCCTCTCCTACGAGCAGTACTTC. Its translation is CASRISALSYEQYF. This sequence joins TRBV11-2 and TRBJ2-7, with D unresolved. The CDR3 is 14 residues long. Trimming took off 6 bases at V and 0 bases at J, with 12 bases between the two ends. Germline-derived CDR1 and CDR2 are SGHAT and FQNNGV. The variable domain in full, with the rest retrieved from reference TRBV11-2 and TRBJ2-7, is EAGVAQSPRYKIIEKRQSVAFWCNPISGHATLYWYQQILGQGPKLLIQFQNNGVVDDSQLPKDRFSAERLKGVDSTLKIQPAKLEDSAVYLCASRISALSYEQYFGPGTRLTVT.